The clone carrying this T cell receptor (beta chain) is labeled as medium-sized. The data stem from a study of blood T cell repertoires in COVID-19. Germline-derived CDR1 and CDR2 are SGDLS and YYNGEE. Trimming removed 4 bases at V and 6 bases at J, with 13 bases between. The CDR3 spans 14 residues. TCRdb's copy holds only in-frame clones and misses some; the assay was immunoSEQ multiplex PCR. This sample has 35,000 to 50,000 clones, with approximately 89% found just once. This sequence originates from a man in his 60s with acute or convalescent COVID-19. Sequencing used peripheral blood. This chain connects TRBV9 to TRBJ2-2, with D unresolved. CDR3 sequence (DNA): TGTGCCAGCAGCCCCCCCCGTGCGTCCGGGGAGCTGTTTTTT. It is translated as CASSPPRASGELFF.